This T cell receptor (beta chain) derives from a study of post-analysis software for immune sequencing data. Unique molecular identifiers had been added to the TCR beta cDNA libraries. Hundreds of thousands of cDNA molecules were obtained from about 0.98 to 11 million T cells. TCRdb independently ran MiXCR on the PCR reads; one entry per CDR3 protein. The data show hundreds of thousands of distinct CDR3 sequences, with about 32% seen just once and around 0.56% held by the top ten. Study-wide results and caveats: Pronounced co-clustering by F measure was evident among identically batched samples. Controls showed lower frequencies than patients for roughly five TRBV segments, and TRBV5-6, TRBV5-1 and TRBV20-1 were among these. For normalized Chao1 diversity, multiple sclerosis patients scored significantly lower than controls did.

Germline V lookup: CDR1 SGHKS, CDR2 YYEKEE (reference sequence). Germline trimming cut 3 bases from V and 3 bases from J; bases unmatched to any gene: 4. The CDR3 is 14 residues long. For this clonotype: The antigen is unknown.

Sequencing was performed on blood. This chain links TRBV5-5 with TRBJ2-7; 9 bases map to TRBD1. This receptor was identified in a girl between 10 and 17 years old with multiple sclerosis. Written as DNA, the CDR3 is TGTGCCAGCAGCTGGACAGGGGCCATCTACGAGCAGTACTTC. Protein: CASSWTGAIYEQYF.